A selection of T cell receptor beta chains follows, all from one sample in a study of cytomegalovirus exposure and HLA in healthy donors. Clones were sequenced by immunoSEQ multiplex PCR, and TCRdb holds only the in-frame ones, with some missing. The repertoire holds a few hundred thousand clones, with approximately 86% as singletons. Specimen: PBMCs. These receptors came from a woman under 30 in good health and CMV-seronegative. The CDR3 runs from the conserved cysteine through the conserved F or W. The D gene is left open where the match is weak. The listing skips clone size in some rows; elsewhere it reads once, few, many or a size class.

TRBV7-3	TRBD2	TRBJ2-3	-	TGTGCCAGCAACCCTAGCGGGACGAGCACAGATACGCAGTATTTT	CASNPSGTSTDTQYF
TRBV5-4	TRBD2	TRBJ2-3	few	TGTGCCAGCAGCTTGGCTCCGGGACTAGCGGAAATCGGGGCAGATACGCAGTATTTT	CASSLAPGLAEIGADTQYF
TRBV28	-	TRBJ2-7	-	TGTGCCAGCAGCACCATCTCCGGGGGAGGTTCCTACGAGCAGTACTTC	CASSTISGGGSYEQYF
TRBV10-1	TRBD2	TRBJ2-7	-	TGCGCCAGCACCGGGGGGGACGACGAGCAGTACTTC	CASTGGDDEQYF
TRBV7-8	TRBD2	TRBJ2-3	-	TGTGCCAGCAGCTCGGGACTAGCGGGAGGAAGCACAGATACGCAGTATTTT	CASSSGLAGGSTDTQYF
TRBV4-1	TRBD2	TRBJ2-2	-	TGCGCCAGCAGCCAACCTAGCGGGAGGGCGAACACCGGGGAGCTGTTTTTT	CASSQPSGRANTGELFF
TRBV27	-	TRBJ2-7	few	TGTGCCAGCAGTGTAGATCCCCCAGGGGCCGTCCGGTACGAGCAGTACTTC	CASSVDPPGAVRYEQYF
TRBV27	-	TRBJ2-1	-	TGTGCCACCAGTGATTTCCCTAACAATGAGCAGTTCTTC	CATSDFPNNEQFF
TRBV30	-	TRBJ1-5	-	TGTGCCTGGAGGACGGAGGGGAATCAGCCCCAGCATTTT	CAWRTEGNQPQHF
TRBV28	TRBD1	TRBJ1-1	-	TGTGCCAGCAGACCTCGACAGGGTACTTGGACTGAAGCTTTCTTT	CASRPRQGTWTEAFF
TRBV7-8	TRBD2	TRBJ2-7	-	TGTGCCAGCAGCTACCGGGAGGCTAGTACTTACGAGCAGTACTTC	CASSYREASTYEQYF
TRBV4-1	TRBD2	TRBJ2-1	-	TGCGCCAGCAAGGGCCTACTAGCGGGAGCAGGCAATGAGCAGTTCTTC	CASKGLLAGAGNEQFF
TRBV7-2	TRBD1	TRBJ2-1	few	TGTGCCAGCAGCAGGGACAGGGGAGTCGGTGAGCAGTTCTTC	CASSRDRGVGEQFF
TRBV28	TRBD1	TRBJ2-7	-	TGTGCCAGCAGTCCGACAGGGCCCTACGAGCAGTACTTC	CASSPTGPYEQYF